Detailed here is one T cell receptor beta chain. Its antigen is not known. What was amplified from RNA transcripts were TCR beta CDR3 regions. TCR CDR3 underwent first-round RT-PCR with the HTBI primer set. Via MiXCR, TCRdb re-called the multiplex PCR reads, giving one row per CDR3 protein. The sample shows about 250,000 distinct CDR3 sequences, over 20% of them seen only once. These data are taken from a study of T cells in Graves' hyperthyroidism and ophthalmopathy. Study findings and constraints: Ophthalmopathy onset followed model prediction by a median about six months.

There are 14 residues in the CDR3. Unmatched junction bases numbered 4, after V lost 6 bases and J lost 1 base. Germline V lookup: CDR1 KGHSH, CDR2 LQKENI. Disease duration was under 3 months in the ophthalmopathy patients, who also had a Clinical Activity Score of at least 3 and a NOSPECS grade of at least 4. It was uncontrolled infection, other autoimmune disease, pregnancy or lactation that excluded patients. Diagnoses were made from clinical symptoms, serum measures (thyroxine and TRAb), thyroid ultrasound and orbital computed tomography. This TCR came from a man aged 30-40 years with Graves' ophthalmopathy. The rearrangement uses TRBV18 and TRBJ1-2; 8 nucleotides line up with TRBD1. Sequencing used blood. This chain's CDR3 is CASSPDRGNYGYTF. CDR3 DNA: TGTGCCAGCTCTCCTGACAGGGGTAACTATGGCTACACCTTC.